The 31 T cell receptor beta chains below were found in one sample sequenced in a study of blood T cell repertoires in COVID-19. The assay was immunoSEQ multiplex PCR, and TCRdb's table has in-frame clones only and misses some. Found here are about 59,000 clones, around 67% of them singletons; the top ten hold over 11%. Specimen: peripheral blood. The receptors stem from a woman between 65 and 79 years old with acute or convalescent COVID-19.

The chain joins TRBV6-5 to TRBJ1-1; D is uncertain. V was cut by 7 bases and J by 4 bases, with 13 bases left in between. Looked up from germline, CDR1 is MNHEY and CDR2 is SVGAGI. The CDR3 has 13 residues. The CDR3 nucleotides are TGTGCCAGCACCAAGAACGGGTTCACTGAAGCTTTCTTT. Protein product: CASTKNGFTEAFF.

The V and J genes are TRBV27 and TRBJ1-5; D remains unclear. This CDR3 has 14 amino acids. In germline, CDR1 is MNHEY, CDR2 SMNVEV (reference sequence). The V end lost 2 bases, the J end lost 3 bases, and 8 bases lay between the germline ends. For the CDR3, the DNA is TGTGCCAGCAGTTTAGGCAGGAACAATCAGCCCCAGCATTTT. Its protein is CASSLGRNNQPQHF.

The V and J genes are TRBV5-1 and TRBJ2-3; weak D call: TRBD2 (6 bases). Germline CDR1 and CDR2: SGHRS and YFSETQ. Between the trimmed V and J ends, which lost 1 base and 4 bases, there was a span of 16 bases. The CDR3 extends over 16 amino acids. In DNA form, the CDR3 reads TGCGCCAGCAGCTTGATCGCGGGGTCGAAGGCAGATACGCAGTATTTT. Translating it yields CASSLIAGSKADTQYF.

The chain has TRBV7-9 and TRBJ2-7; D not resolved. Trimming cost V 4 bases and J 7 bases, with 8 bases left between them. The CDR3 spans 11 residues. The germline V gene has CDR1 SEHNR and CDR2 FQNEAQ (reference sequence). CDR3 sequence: CASSYTREQYV. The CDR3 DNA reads TGTGCCAGCAGCTACACCAGAGAGCAGTACGTC.

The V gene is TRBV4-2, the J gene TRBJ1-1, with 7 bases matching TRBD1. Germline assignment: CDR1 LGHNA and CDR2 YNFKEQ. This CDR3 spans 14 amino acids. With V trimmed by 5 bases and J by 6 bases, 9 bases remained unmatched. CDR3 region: CASSSRQGAPEAFF. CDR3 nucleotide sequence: TGTGCCAGCAGCTCACGACAGGGTGCGCCTGAAGCTTTCTTT.

The CDR3 spells CASSSQGVPSGNTIYF. The CDR3 coding sequence is TGTGCCAGCAGCTCCCAGGGGGTCCCCTCTGGAAACACCATATATTTT. The rearrangement links TRBV7-9 to TRBJ1-3; 7 bases fit TRBD1. V gave up 4 bases and J gave up 0 bases; unmatched junction bases: 6. Germline V lookup: CDR1 SEHNR, CDR2 FQNEAQ (reference sequence). This CDR3 has 16 amino acids.

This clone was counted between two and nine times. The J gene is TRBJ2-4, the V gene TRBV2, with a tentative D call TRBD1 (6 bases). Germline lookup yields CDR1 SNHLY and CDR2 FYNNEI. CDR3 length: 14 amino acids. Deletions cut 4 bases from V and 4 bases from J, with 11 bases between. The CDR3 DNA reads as TGTGCCAGCAGTGGAGGCAGGGGAAAAAACATTCAGTACTTC. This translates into CASSGGRGKNIQYF.

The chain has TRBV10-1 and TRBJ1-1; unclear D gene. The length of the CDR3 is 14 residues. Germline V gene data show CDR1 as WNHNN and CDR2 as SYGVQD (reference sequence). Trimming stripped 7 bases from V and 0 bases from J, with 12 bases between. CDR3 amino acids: CASTERCMNTEAFF. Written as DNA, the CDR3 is TGCGCCAGCACCGAGCGCTGTATGAACACTGAAGCTTTCTTT.

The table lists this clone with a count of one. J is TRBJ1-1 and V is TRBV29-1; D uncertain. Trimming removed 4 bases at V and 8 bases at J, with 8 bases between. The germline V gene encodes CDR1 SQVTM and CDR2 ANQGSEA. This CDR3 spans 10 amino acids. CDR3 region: CSVGLFEAFF. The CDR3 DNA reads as TGCAGCGTTGGACTGTTCGAAGCTTTCTTT.

CDR3 DNA sequence: TGTGCCAGCAGCTTGGTTTTGCGAGGGGGAAGCACAGATACGCAGTATTTT. It specifies CASSLVLRGGSTDTQYF. This chain links TRBV5-4 with TRBJ2-3; D perhaps matches TRBD1 (6 bases). The CDR3 loop spans 17 amino acids. Per germline, CDR1 SGHNT and CDR2 YYREEE (reference sequence). V lost 0 bases and J 0 bases, leaving 14 bases between the germline ends.

CDR3 residues: CASSLDGGYEQYV. DNA for the CDR3: TGCGCCAGCAGCTTGGACGGAGGGTACGAGCAGTACGTC. The rearrangement links TRBV5-1 to TRBJ2-7; possible D gene TRBD2, 6 bases. CDR1 SGHRS and CDR2 YFSETQ come from the germline V gene. The CDR3 totals 13 residues. The V gene lost 0 bases and the J gene lost 4 bases, with 8 bases spanning the gap.

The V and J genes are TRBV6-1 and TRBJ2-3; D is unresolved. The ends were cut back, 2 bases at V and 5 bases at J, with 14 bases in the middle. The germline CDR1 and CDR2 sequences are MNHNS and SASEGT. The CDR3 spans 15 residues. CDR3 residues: CASSESGGLQDTQYF. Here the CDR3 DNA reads TGTGCCAGCAGTGAATCTGGCGGCCTGCAAGATACGCAGTATTTT.

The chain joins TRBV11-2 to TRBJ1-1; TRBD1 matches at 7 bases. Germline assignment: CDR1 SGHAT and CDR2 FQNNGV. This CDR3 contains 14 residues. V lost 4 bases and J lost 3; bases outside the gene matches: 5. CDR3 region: CASSWNRGDTEAFF. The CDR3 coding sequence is TGTGCCAGCAGCTGGAACAGGGGAGACACTGAAGCTTTCTTT. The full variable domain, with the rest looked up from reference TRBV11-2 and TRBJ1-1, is EAGVAQSPRYKIIEKRQSVAFWCNPISGHATLYWYQQILGQGPKLLIQFQNNGVVDDSQLPKDRFSAERLKGVDSTLKIQPAKLEDSAVYLCASSWNRGDTEAFFGQGTRLTVV.

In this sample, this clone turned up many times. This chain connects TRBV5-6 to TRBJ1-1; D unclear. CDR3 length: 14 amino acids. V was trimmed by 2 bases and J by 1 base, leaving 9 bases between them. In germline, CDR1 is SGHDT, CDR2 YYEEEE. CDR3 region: CASSLIFKNTEAFF. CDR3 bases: TGTGCCAGCAGCTTAATCTTTAAGAACACTGAAGCTTTCTTT.

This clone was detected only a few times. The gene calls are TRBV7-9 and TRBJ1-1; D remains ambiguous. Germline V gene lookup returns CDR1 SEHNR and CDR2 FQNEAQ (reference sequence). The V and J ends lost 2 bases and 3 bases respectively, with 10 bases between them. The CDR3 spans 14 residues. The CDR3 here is CASSLLQMDTEAFF. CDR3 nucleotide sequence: TGTGCCAGCAGCTTACTCCAGATGGACACTGAAGCTTTCTTT.

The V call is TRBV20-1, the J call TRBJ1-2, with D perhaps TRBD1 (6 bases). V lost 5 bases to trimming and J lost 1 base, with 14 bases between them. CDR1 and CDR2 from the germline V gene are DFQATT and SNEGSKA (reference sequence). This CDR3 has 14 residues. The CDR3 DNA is TGCAGTGCTCGTGGGGGCGGGGGTAACTATGGCTACACCTTC. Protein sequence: CSARGGGGNYGYTF.

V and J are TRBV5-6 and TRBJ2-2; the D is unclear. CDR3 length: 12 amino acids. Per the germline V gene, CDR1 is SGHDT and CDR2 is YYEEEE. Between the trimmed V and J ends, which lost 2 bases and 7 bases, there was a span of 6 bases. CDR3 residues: CASSLRFGELFF. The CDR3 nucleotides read TGTGCCAGCAGCTTACGGTTCGGGGAGCTGTTTTTT.

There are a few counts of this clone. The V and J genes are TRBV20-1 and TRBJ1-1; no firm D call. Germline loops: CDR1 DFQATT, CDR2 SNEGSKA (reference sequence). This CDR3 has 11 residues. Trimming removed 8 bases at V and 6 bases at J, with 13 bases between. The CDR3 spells CSLVRTAEAFF. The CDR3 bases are TGCAGTCTAGTACGAACCGCTGAAGCTTTCTTT.

DNA of the CDR3: TGTGCCAGCAGCTCCGCTGACAGGGGGCGACGACACGCTGAAGCTTTCTTT. Amino acids: CASSSADRGRRHAEAFF. J is TRBJ1-1 and V is TRBV5-6; 10 bases fit TRBD1. The germline gives CDR1 SGHDT, CDR2 YYEEEE. Trimming at V came to 3 bases and at J to 6 bases, leaving 14 bases not matched to a gene. The CDR3 is 17 amino acids.

This CDR3 reads CASSQAGYEQYF. CDR3 sequence (DNA): TGTGCCAGCAGCCAAGCCGGTTACGAGCAGTACTTC. V is TRBV14 and J is TRBJ2-7; D remains unclear. Germline lookup yields CDR1 SGHDN and CDR2 FVKESK. The CDR3 totals 12 residues. V lost 1 base and J lost 4, with 5 bases in between.

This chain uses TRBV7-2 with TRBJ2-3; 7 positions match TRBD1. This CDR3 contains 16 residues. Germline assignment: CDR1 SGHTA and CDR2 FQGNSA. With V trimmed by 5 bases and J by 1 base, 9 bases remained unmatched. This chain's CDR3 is CASSRLRQGGTDTQYF. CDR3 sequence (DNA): TGTGCCAGCAGCCGTTTGCGACAGGGTGGCACAGATACGCAGTATTTT.

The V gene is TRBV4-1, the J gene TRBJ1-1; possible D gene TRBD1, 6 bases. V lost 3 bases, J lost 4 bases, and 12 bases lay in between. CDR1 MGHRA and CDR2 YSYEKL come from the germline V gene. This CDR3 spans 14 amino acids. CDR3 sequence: CASSHSTGSTEAFF. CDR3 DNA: TGCGCCAGCAGCCACTCAACAGGGAGCACTGAAGCTTTCTTT.

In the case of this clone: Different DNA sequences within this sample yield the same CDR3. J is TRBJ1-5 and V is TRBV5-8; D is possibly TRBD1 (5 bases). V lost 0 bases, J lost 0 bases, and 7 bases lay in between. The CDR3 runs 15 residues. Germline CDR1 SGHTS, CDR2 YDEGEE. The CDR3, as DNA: TGTGCCAGCAGCTTGGAAGGGGTTAGCAATCAGCCCCAGCATTTT. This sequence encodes CASSLEGVSNQPQHF.

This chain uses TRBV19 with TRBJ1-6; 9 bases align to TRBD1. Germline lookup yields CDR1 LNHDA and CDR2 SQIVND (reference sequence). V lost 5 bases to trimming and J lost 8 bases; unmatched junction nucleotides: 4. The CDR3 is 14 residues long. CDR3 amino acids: CASSSTGGDSPLHF. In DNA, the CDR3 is TGTGCCAGTAGTTCGACAGGGGGGGATTCACCCCTCCACTTT.

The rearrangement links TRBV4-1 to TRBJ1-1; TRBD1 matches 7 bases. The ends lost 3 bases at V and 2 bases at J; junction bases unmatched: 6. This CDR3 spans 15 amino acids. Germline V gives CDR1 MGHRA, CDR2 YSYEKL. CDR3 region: CASSHNRGSNTEAFF. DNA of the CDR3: TGCGCCAGCAGCCATAACAGGGGTTCCAACACTGAAGCTTTCTTT.

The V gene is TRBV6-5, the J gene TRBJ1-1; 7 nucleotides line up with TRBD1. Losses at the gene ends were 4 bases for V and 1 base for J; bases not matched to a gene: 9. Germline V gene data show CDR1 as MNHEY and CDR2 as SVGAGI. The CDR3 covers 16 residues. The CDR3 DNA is TGTGCCAGCAGTTTAAGCTACAGGGGCGCGAACACTGAAGCTTTCTTT. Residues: CASSLSYRGANTEAFF.

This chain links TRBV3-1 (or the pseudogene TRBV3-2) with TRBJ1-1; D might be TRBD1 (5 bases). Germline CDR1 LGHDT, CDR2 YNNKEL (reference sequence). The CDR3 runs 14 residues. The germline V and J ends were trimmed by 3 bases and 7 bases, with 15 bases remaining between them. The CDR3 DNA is TGTGCCAGCAGCCATCTGAGCCGGGGGATTGAAGCTTTCTTT. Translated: CASSHLSRGIEAFF.

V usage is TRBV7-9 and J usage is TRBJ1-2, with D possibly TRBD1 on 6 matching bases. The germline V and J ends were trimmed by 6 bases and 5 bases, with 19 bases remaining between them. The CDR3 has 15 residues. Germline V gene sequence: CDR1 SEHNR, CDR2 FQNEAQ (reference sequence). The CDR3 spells CASSPGQQRGYGYTF. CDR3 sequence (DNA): TGTGCCAGCAGTCCCGGACAGCAGAGGGGTTATGGCTACACCTTC.

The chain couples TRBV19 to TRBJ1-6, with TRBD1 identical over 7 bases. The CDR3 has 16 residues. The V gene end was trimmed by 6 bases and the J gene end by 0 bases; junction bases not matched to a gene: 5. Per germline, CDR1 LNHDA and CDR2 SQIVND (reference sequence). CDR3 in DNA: TGTGCCAGTAGCGACAGGGCCCCCTCCTATAATTCACCCCTCCACTTT. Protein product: CASSDRAPSYNSPLHF.

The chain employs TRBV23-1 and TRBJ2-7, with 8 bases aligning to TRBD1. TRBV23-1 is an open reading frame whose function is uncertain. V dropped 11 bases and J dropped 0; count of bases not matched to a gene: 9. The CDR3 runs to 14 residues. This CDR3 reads CAVHSGQASYEQYF. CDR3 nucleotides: TGCGCCGTCCATTCGGGACAGGCCTCCTACGAGCAGTACTTC.

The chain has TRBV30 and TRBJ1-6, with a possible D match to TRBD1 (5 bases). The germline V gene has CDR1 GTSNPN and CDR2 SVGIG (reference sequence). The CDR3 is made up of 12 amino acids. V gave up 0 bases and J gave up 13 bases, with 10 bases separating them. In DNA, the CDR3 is TGTGCCTGGAGTGTACGGGGGAGTCCCCTCCACTTT. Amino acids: CAWSVRGSPLHF.